The present T cell receptor beta chain was sequenced within a study of blood T cell repertoires in COVID-19. Assay used: immunoSEQ multiplex PCR; TCRdb lists only in-frame clones, some missing. Of fewer than 200,000 clones listed, about four fifths are singletons. The junction had 6 bases not matched to a gene; V was cut back by 5 bases and J by 2 bases. Germline V gives CDR1 SNHLY, CDR2 FYNNEI. The CDR3 is 15 residues long. V and J are TRBV2 and TRBJ2-3, with 8 bases lining up with TRBD1. Sequencing was carried out using peripheral blood. This TCR was recovered from a man in his forties or fifties who had recovered from COVID-19. DNA for the CDR3: TGTGCCAGCAGTCCCCGGGACAGGCTCACAGATACGCAGTATTTT. As protein: CASSPRDRLTDTQYF.